These 24 T cell receptor beta chains came from one sample sequenced in a study of blood T cell repertoires in COVID-19 (dated by TCRdb to about 2020). The protocol used for the library was the immunoSEQ multiplex PCR assay. The clones in this table, taken by TCRdb from immuneACCESS, are in-frame only. Not every clone is retained; where verified, under half of the shortfall comes from an unresolved V gene, and the cause of the rest is unknown. The sample contains 110,000 to 150,000 clones, around 88% of them found a single time. Around 2.9% of the sample is held by the ten biggest clonotypes. Sample: peripheral blood. These TCRs come from a man in his fifties or sixties with active or convalescent COVID-19.

The rearrangement links TRBV5-5 to TRBJ2-5, with 7 bases fitting TRBD2. Germline V gives CDR1 SGHKS, CDR2 YYEKEE (reference sequence). The CDR3 extends over 14 amino acids. V shed 4 bases, J shed 3 bases, and the junction held 6 bases outside the gene matches. CDR3 amino acids: CASSGGDSEETQYF. CDR3 nucleotide sequence: TGTGCCAGCAGCGGGGGGGACTCAGAAGAGACCCAGTACTTC.

This clone was counted only a few times. CDR3 in amino acids: CASRRTGGTDTQYF. The CDR3 DNA sequence: TGTGCCAGTAGACGGACAGGGGGCACAGATACGCAGTATTTT. The chain is built from TRBV19 and TRBJ2-3, with TRBD1 matching 9 bases. V dropped 6 bases and J dropped 1; count of bases not matched to a gene: 2. CDR1 is LNHDA, CDR2 SQIVND, per germline (reference sequence). This CDR3 is built from 14 residues.

The rearrangement uses TRBV27 and TRBJ1-5; the D gene is possibly TRBD1 (5 bases). CDR1 and CDR2 from the germline V gene are MNHEY and SMNVEV (reference sequence). The CDR3 loop spans 15 amino acids. Between the trimmed V and J ends, which lost 2 bases and 0 bases, there was a span of 8 bases. CDR3: CASSLSQGSNQPQHF. The CDR3 DNA reads as TGTGCCAGCAGTTTAAGCCAGGGTAGCAATCAGCCCCAGCATTTT.

The chain carries TRBV7-2 and TRBJ1-2, with a possible D match to TRBD1 (6 bases). Germline V gene sequence: CDR1 SGHTA, CDR2 FQGNSA. The V gene lost 4 bases and the J gene lost 6 bases, with 9 bases spanning the gap. The CDR3 extends over 12 amino acids. The CDR3 loop reads CASSSQGNGYTF. The DNA for the CDR3 is TGTGCCAGCAGCTCCCAGGGGAATGGCTACACCTTC.

V gene TRBV5-1 combines with J gene TRBJ2-3; TRBD1 agrees at 9 bases. This CDR3 spans 15 amino acids. The junction had 6 bases not matched to a gene; V was cut back by 3 bases and J by 4 bases. The germline V gene encodes CDR1 SGHRS and CDR2 YFSETQ. CDR3 loop: CASSSNRGPADTQYF. The CDR3 bases are TGCGCCAGCAGCTCCAACAGGGGGCCAGCAGATACGCAGTATTTT.

This clone was seen just once. This chain uses TRBV6-5 with TRBJ1-4; D perhaps matches TRBD1 (6 bases). The V gene's germline CDR1 is MNHEY and CDR2 SVGAGI. The CDR3 consists of 13 residues. Trimming left V 10 bases short and J 7 bases short, with 16 bases between. CDR3 sequence (DNA): TGTGCCACCGACAGGCTGGGCGGTGAAAAACTGTTTTTT. It encodes CATDRLGGEKLFF.

This CDR3 reads CSTGQLNTEAFF. The DNA for the CDR3 is TGCAGCACTGGACAGTTGAACACTGAAGCTTTCTTT. The rearrangement uses TRBV29-1 and TRBJ1-1, with D maybe TRBD1 (6 bases). This CDR3 is 12 amino acids long. Germline lookup yields CDR1 SQVTM and CDR2 ANQGSEA. The V and J ends lost 8 bases and 0 bases respectively, with 10 bases between them.

The rearrangement links TRBV24-1 to TRBJ2-1, with TRBD1 matching 7 bases. CDR1 KGHDR and CDR2 SFDVKD come from the germline V gene. V shed 4 bases and J 7 bases; nucleotides not matched to a gene: 6. This CDR3 has 14 residues. The CDR3 is CATSDTGQWNEQFF. CDR3 sequence (DNA): TGTGCCACCAGTGACACGGGACAGTGGAATGAGCAGTTCTTC.

CDR3 residues: CASSKDRDEKLFF. The CDR3 DNA reads as TGTGCCAGTAGTAAAGACAGGGATGAAAAACTGTTTTTT. J is TRBJ1-4 and V is TRBV19; 7 nucleotides agree with TRBD1. CDR1 and CDR2 from the germline V gene are LNHDA and SQIVND (reference sequence). V shed 4 bases and J 6 bases; nucleotides not matched to a gene: 2. This CDR3 has 13 amino acids.

This chain links TRBV27 with TRBJ2-5; D is possibly TRBD2 (6 bases). The germline CDR1 and CDR2 sequences are MNHEY and SMNVEV (reference sequence). The germline V and J ends were trimmed by 6 bases and 7 bases, with 12 bases remaining between them. CDR3 length equals 12 residues. The chain's CDR3 is CASSPGGATQYF. CDR3 sequence (DNA): TGTGCCAGCAGCCCCGGAGGGGCGACCCAGTACTTC.

V is TRBV10-3 and J is TRBJ2-7, with 7 positions matching TRBD1. Unmatched junction bases numbered 10, after V lost 4 bases and J lost 4 bases. Germline V lookup: CDR1 ENHRY, CDR2 SYGVKD. The CDR3 extends over 15 amino acids. The CDR3 loop reads CAISVLTGQSYEQYF. The CDR3 bases are TGTGCCATCAGTGTCCTGACAGGGCAATCATACGAGCAGTACTTC.

The genes are TRBV2 and TRBJ2-5, with TRBD2 identical over 7 bases. The CDR3 is made up of 12 amino acids. CDR1 SNHLY and CDR2 FYNNEI come from the germline V gene. V lost 1 base, J lost 7 bases, and 0 bases stayed unmatched. CDR3 loop: CASSEGGGTQYF. For the CDR3, the DNA is TGTGCCAGCAGTGAAGGCGGGGGGACCCAGTACTTC.

J is TRBJ2-7 and V is TRBV19, with 7 nucleotides matching TRBD2. The CDR3 has 14 amino acids. CDR1 and CDR2 from the germline V gene are LNHDA and SQIVND (reference sequence). V was pared by 5 bases and J by 1 base, with 5 bases of the junction left unmatched. CDR3 sequence (DNA): TGTGCCAGTAGTCGGGACTACCAATCCTACGAGCAGTACTTC. It codes for CASSRDYQSYEQYF. Full variable domain (rest looked up from reference TRBV19 and TRBJ2-7): DGGITQSPKYLFRKEGQNVTLSCEQNLNHDAMYWYRQDPGQGLRLIYYSQIVNDFQKGDIAEGYSVSREKKESFPLTVTSAQKNPTAFYLCASSRDYQSYEQYFGPGTRLTVT.

This CDR3 is CAWKAFGGVFEQYF. The CDR3 nucleotides read TGTGCCTGGAAGGCGTTCGGGGGGGTGTTCGAGCAGTACTTC. The genes are TRBV30 and TRBJ2-7, with 8 positions matching TRBD2. J was trimmed by 6 bases and V by 4 bases; bases with no gene match: 11. The CDR3 covers 14 residues. Germline CDR1 is GTSNPN and CDR2 is SVGIG (reference sequence). Together with reference TRBV30 and TRBJ2-7, the CDR3 gives the full variable domain: SQTIHQWPATLVQPVGSPLSLECTVEGTSNPNLYWYRQAAGRGLQLLFYSVGIGQISSEVPQNLSASRPQDRQFILSSKKLLLSDSGFYLCAWKAFGGVFEQYFGPGTRLTVT.

CDR3 sequence: CASSLVGGATDTQYF. In DNA form, the CDR3 reads TGTGCCAGCAGCTTAGTTGGGGGGGCAACAGATACGCAGTATTTT. The chain is built from TRBV7-9 and TRBJ2-3, with D possibly matching TRBD2 (7 bases). The CDR3 loop spans 15 amino acids. Germline V gives CDR1 SEHNR, CDR2 FQNEAQ (reference sequence). V dropped 1 base and J dropped 3 bases, with 11 bases sitting between them. Variable domain in full (rest from reference TRBV7-9 and TRBJ2-3): DTGVSQNPRHKITKRGQNVTFRCDPISEHNRLYWYRQTLGQGPEFLTYFQNEAQLEKSRLLSDRFSAERPKGSFSTLEIQRTEQGDSAMYLCASSLVGGATDTQYFGPGTRLTVL.

The CDR3 spells CASTPNRASGYEQFF. Here the CDR3 DNA reads TGTGCCAGCACCCCTAACCGGGCTAGCGGGTATGAGCAGTTCTTC. The chain carries TRBV7-2 and TRBJ2-1, with 8 bases identical to TRBD2. This CDR3 has 15 amino acids. CDR1 is SGHTA, CDR2 FQGNSA, per germline. V shed 7 bases and J 8 bases; nucleotides not matched to a gene: 13.

This chain joins TRBV9 and TRBJ2-5; TRBD2 aligns across 12 bases. Germline values: CDR1 SGDLS, CDR2 YYNGEE. The CDR3 runs to 16 residues. The ends lost 2 bases at V and 5 bases at J; junction bases unmatched: 7. The CDR3: CASSVSLAGGSETQYF. The CDR3 nucleotides are TGTGCCAGCAGCGTCTCACTAGCGGGAGGTTCCGAGACCCAGTACTTC.

The V call is TRBV28, the J call TRBJ1-5; 7 bases are shared with TRBD1. Germline lookup yields CDR1 MDHEN and CDR2 SYDVKM. CDR3 length equals 15 residues. Unmatched junction bases numbered 7, after V lost 3 bases and J lost 5 bases. The chain's CDR3 is CASSLGRGSYQPQHF. DNA of the CDR3: TGTGCCAGCAGTTTGGGCAGGGGGTCGTATCAGCCCCAGCATTTT. The complete variable domain, with remaining parts taken from reference TRBV28 and TRBJ1-5, reads DVKVTQSSRYLVKRTGEKVFLECVQDMDHENMFWYRQDPGLGLRLIYFSYDVKMKEKGDIPEGYSVSREKKERFSLILESASTNQTSMYLCASSLGRGSYQPQHFGDGTRLSIL.

The chain employs TRBV6-1 and TRBJ2-7, with D uncertain. Per the germline V gene, CDR1 is MNHNS and CDR2 is SASEGT. Trimming took 1 base from V and 1 from J, leaving 8 bases between them. This CDR3 comprises 14 residues. The CDR3 nucleotides read TGTGCCAGCAGTGAAGGTGTAGCTTCCTACGAGCAGTACTTC. It yields the protein CASSEGVASYEQYF.

The genes are TRBV28 and TRBJ2-1, with 9 bases that match TRBD1. V lost 5 bases, J lost 10 bases, and 9 bases stayed unmatched. Germline V gene lookup returns CDR1 MDHEN and CDR2 SYDVKM. The CDR3 totals 14 residues. The CDR3 nucleotides read TGTGCCAGCAGTCCGCCGGGACAGGGTAAAGAGCAGTTCTTC. Translated, it gives CASSPPGQGKEQFF.

This clone appeared a single time. This sequence joins TRBV21-1 and TRBJ1-1; TRBD1 is the table's D call, not checked against the DNA. TRBV21-1 is a pseudogene. This CDR3 has 17 residues. The CDR3 loop reads CASSSKRQGTDKTEAFF. In nucleotides, the CDR3 is TGTGCCAGCAGCTCAAAGCGCCAGGGGACAGATAAAACTGAAGCTTTCTTT.

This chain joins TRBV2 and TRBJ2-7; 7 bases are shared with TRBD2. The junction had 9 bases not matched to a gene; V was cut back by 7 bases and J by 6 bases. Per germline, CDR1 SNHLY and CDR2 FYNNEI. This CDR3 contains 13 residues. Written as DNA, the CDR3 is TGTGCCAGCAATCATCAGCGGGACGGCGAGCAGTACTTC. Its translation: CASNHQRDGEQYF.

V is TRBV2 and J is TRBJ1-4; maybe TRBD1 (6 bases). Germline assignment: CDR1 SNHLY and CDR2 FYNNEI. V was pared by 5 bases and J by 6 bases, with 13 bases between. There are 14 residues in the CDR3. The CDR3 sequence is CASSKGGRDEKLFF. CDR3 bases: TGTGCCAGCAGTAAGGGGGGGCGCGATGAAAAACTGTTTTTT.

The chain links TRBV6-5 to TRBJ2-7; 8 nucleotides align to TRBD1. The CDR3 is 13 amino acids. The germline CDR1 and CDR2 sequences are MNHEY and SVGAGI. V lost 6 bases, J lost 3 bases, and 4 bases stayed unmatched. The CDR3 region is CASSRTGYYEQYF. The CDR3 coding sequence is TGTGCCAGCAGCCGGACAGGGTACTACGAGCAGTACTTC.